These 32 T cell receptor beta chains share one sample of origin, sequenced in a study of T cells after yellow fever vaccination. One entry per CDR3 protein results from TCRdb running MiXCR on the 5' RACE reads. The sample shows about 400,000 distinct CDR3 sequences, over 5% of them seen only once. This material consisted of PBMCs, taken 5 days after the yellow fever booster vaccination. The receptors stem from a man in his thirties or forties who received the YFV17D yellow fever vaccine.

In this sample, this clonotype turned up a few times. J is TRBJ1-3 and V is TRBV6-5; no firm D call. Trimming cost V 0 bases and J 4 bases, with 10 bases left between them. Germline V CDR1 and CDR2: MNHEY, SVGAGI. This CDR3 spans 15 amino acids. The CDR3 is CASSYSTTGGNTIYF. CDR3 in DNA: TGTGCCAGCAGTTACTCGACGACGGGGGGAAACACCATATATTTT.

The rearrangement joins TRBV9 to TRBJ2-1, with TRBD2 matching 7 bases. CDR3 length equals 14 residues. J was trimmed by 6 bases and V by 0 bases; bases with no gene match: 3. Germline V gene data show CDR1 as SGDLS and CDR2 as YYNGEE. DNA for the CDR3: TGTGCCAGCAGCGTAGCGGGAGGCCCCAATGAGCAGTTCTTC. It codes for CASSVAGGPNEQFF. The full variable domain, in which reference TRBV9 and TRBJ2-1 provide the parts outside the CDR3, is DSGVTQTPKHLITATGQRVTLRCSPRSGDLSVYWYQQSLDQGLQFLIQYYNGEERAKGNILERFSAQQFPDLHSELNLSSLELGDSALYFCASSVAGGPNEQFFGPGTRLTVL.

This clonotype was detected only a few times. This chain joins TRBV6-2 or TRBV6-3 and TRBJ1-1; 9 bases agree with TRBD1. CDR1 is MNHEY, CDR2 SVGEGT, per germline. The junction had 5 bases not matched to a gene; V was cut back by 4 bases and J by 8 bases. The CDR3 totals 13 residues. CDR3 protein: CASSLYRGREAFF. The CDR3 coding sequence is TGTGCCAGCAGTTTGTACAGGGGGCGAGAAGCTTTCTTT.

This clonotype was recorded a few times. The rearrangement joins TRBV5-1 to TRBJ2-1, with 13 positions matching TRBD2. CDR3 length equals 17 residues. V shed 4 bases and J 6 bases; nucleotides not matched to a gene: 10. Germline CDR1 SGHRS, CDR2 YFSETQ. CDR3 coding DNA: TGCGCCAGCAGCGCCCTACTAGCGGGAGGGCTTGGCAATGAGCAGTTCTTC. Translated, it gives CASSALLAGGLGNEQFF.

This clonotype was recorded many times. The chain recombines TRBV5-5 with TRBJ2-1; D not certain. Per germline, CDR1 SGHKS and CDR2 YYEKEE (reference sequence). The ends were cut back, 1 base at V and 4 bases at J, with 15 bases in the middle. This CDR3 has 16 residues. CDR3 protein: CASSLRSSPFYNEQFF. DNA of the CDR3: TGTGCCAGCAGCTTGCGTTCAAGCCCTTTTTACAATGAGCAGTTCTTC.

This clonotype was detected ten times or more. V usage is TRBV10-3 and J usage is TRBJ2-7, with TRBD2 matching over 10 bases. The CDR3 spans 14 residues. V gave up 5 bases and J gave up 2 bases; unmatched junction bases: 3. Germline CDR1 and CDR2: ENHRY and SYGVKD. The CDR3 loop reads CAISSSGGTYEQYF. The DNA for the CDR3 is TGTGCCATCAGTTCTAGCGGGGGCACCTACGAGCAGTACTTC.

In this sample, this clonotype turned up a few times. This chain joins TRBV5-6 and TRBJ2-7, with a tentative D call TRBD2 (5 bases). Germline V gene data show CDR1 as SGHDT and CDR2 as YYEEEE. Trimming took 4 bases from V and 0 from J, leaving 11 bases between them. This CDR3 is 14 amino acids long. The CDR3 nucleotides are TGTGCCAGCAGCCTCGGACTCAGCTCCTACGAGCAGTACTTC. Protein product: CASSLGLSSYEQYF.

This clonotype was detected ten times or more. V gene TRBV18 combines with J gene TRBJ2-3; D is perhaps TRBD1 (5 bases). Trimming took off 2 bases at V and 4 bases at J, with 13 bases between the two ends. Germline assignment: CDR1 KGHSH and CDR2 LQKENI. This CDR3 is 15 amino acids long. The CDR3 DNA follows: TGTGCCAGCTCACCAGTCACCATAGGGGCAGATACGCAGTATTTT. This encodes CASSPVTIGADTQYF. The full variable domain, completed using reference TRBV18 and TRBJ2-3, is NAGVMQNPRHLVRRRGQEARLRCSPMKGHSHVYWYRQLPEEGLKFMVYLQKENIIDESGMPKERFSAEFPKEGPSILRIQQVVRGDSAAYFCASSPVTIGADTQYFGPGTRLTVL.

This clonotype was detected a few times. V usage is TRBV20-1 and J usage is TRBJ2-5, with unresolved D. The germline V gene encodes CDR1 DFQATT and CDR2 SNEGSKA (reference sequence). CDR3 size: 15 residues. V lost 5 bases and J 3 bases, leaving 19 bases between the germline ends. CDR3 nucleotide sequence: TGCAGTGCTCCCCCACAAAGTACTGGTGAAGAGACCCAGTACTTC. Residues: CSAPPQSTGEETQYF.

The chain carries TRBV7-2 and TRBJ1-4; no clear D gene. V gave up 3 bases and J gave up 4 bases, with 9 bases separating them. The CDR3 extends over 14 amino acids. Germline values: CDR1 SGHTA, CDR2 FQGNSA. The CDR3 region is CASSFTGLNEKLFF. CDR3 nucleotides: TGTGCCAGCAGCTTTACCGGACTTAATGAAAAACTGTTTTTT.

This clonotype has at least ten counts. The chain joins TRBV5-1 to TRBJ2-2; 8 bases fit TRBD1. Per germline, CDR1 SGHRS and CDR2 YFSETQ. J was trimmed by 4 bases and V by 5 bases; bases with no gene match: 4. The CDR3 runs to 14 residues. As DNA, the CDR3 is TGCGCCAGCAGGCTGACAGGGGCCACCGGGGAGCTGTTTTTT. It translates to CASRLTGATGELFF.

This clonotype appeared many times. V gene TRBV3-1 combines with J gene TRBJ1-2; 9 bases are a match to TRBD1. The V and J ends lost 1 base and 0 bases, in that order; junction bases with no gene match: 6. Germline CDR1 LGHDT, CDR2 YNNKEL (reference sequence). The CDR3 extends over 17 amino acids. The CDR3 sequence is CASSQGGTGNANYGYTF. In nucleotides, the CDR3 is TGTGCCAGCAGCCAAGGAGGGACAGGGAACGCTAACTATGGCTACACCTTC.

CDR3 residues: CASSLRGGPYNEQFF. The CDR3 nucleotides read TGTGCCAGCAGTTTACGGGGGGGCCCCTACAATGAGCAGTTCTTC. The chain recombines TRBV12-3 or TRBV12-4 with TRBJ2-1; TRBD2 aligns across 8 bases. CDR3 length: 15 amino acids. J gave up 2 bases and V 2 bases, and 2 bases lay outside the gene matches.

The CDR3 loop is CATSRDLDGGYYGYTF. CDR3 coding DNA: TGTGCCACCAGCAGAGACCTCGATGGGGGCTACTATGGCTACACCTTC. The rearrangement uses TRBV15 and TRBJ1-2; TRBD1 might be the D (6 bases). This CDR3 has 16 residues. Germline V gives CDR1 LNHNV, CDR2 YYDKDF (reference sequence). V was trimmed by 0 bases and J by 3 bases, leaving 14 bases between them.

This clonotype appeared many times. This chain joins TRBV27 and TRBJ2-5, with D perhaps matching TRBD1 (6 bases). The ends were cut back, 6 bases at V and 6 bases at J, with 14 bases in the middle. Looked up from germline, CDR1 is MNHEY and CDR2 is SMNVEV (reference sequence). The CDR3 sequence is 13 residues long. As DNA, the CDR3 is TGTGCCAGCAGGAACGCAGGGGAACAGACCCAGTACTTC. This codes for CASRNAGEQTQYF.

The gene calls are TRBV7-9 and TRBJ2-7, with D tentatively TRBD1 (6 bases). Germline lookup yields CDR1 SEHNR and CDR2 FQNEAQ (reference sequence). Deletions cut 5 bases from V and 1 base from J, with 9 bases between. This CDR3 region has 13 residues. DNA of the CDR3: TGTGCCAGCAGCAAGACAGGTTCCTACGAGCAGTACTTC. Its translation is CASSKTGSYEQYF. The variable domain in full, with the rest retrieved from reference TRBV7-9 and TRBJ2-7, is DTGVSQNPRHKITKRGQNVTFRCDPISEHNRLYWYRQTLGQGPEFLTYFQNEAQLEKSRLLSDRFSAERPKGSFSTLEIQRTEQGDSAMYLCASSKTGSYEQYFGPGTRLTVT.

This clonotype occurred many times. The V and J genes are TRBV5-1 and TRBJ2-3; TRBD2 is a possible D gene (5 bases). This CDR3 is 15 amino acids long. The germline gives CDR1 SGHRS, CDR2 YFSETQ. V was pared by 4 bases and J by 2 bases, with 14 bases between. CDR3 DNA sequence: TGCGCCAGCAGCGCGGGCCAACCCCCCACAGATACGCAGTATTTT. This encodes CASSAGQPPTDTQYF.

The chain uses TRBV12-3 or TRBV12-4 and TRBJ2-1; the D is unclear. Trimming left V 4 bases short and J 5 bases short, with 15 bases between. The CDR3 covers 15 residues. In nucleotides, the CDR3 is TGTGCCAGCAGTTCGTCCGGGCACCCGGACAATGAGCAGTTCTTC. Its protein is CASSSSGHPDNEQFF.

As DNA, the CDR3 is TGTGCCAGCAGTTACTCTCAGGGGGTACAGCCCCAGCATTTT. The encoded protein is CASSYSQGVQPQHF. The chain has TRBV6-5 and TRBJ1-5; 7 nucleotides agree with TRBD1. This CDR3 is 14 amino acids long. V was clipped by 0 bases and J by 7 bases; unmatched bases: 3. CDR1 is MNHEY, CDR2 SVGAGI, per germline.

This clonotype was observed a few times. V and J are TRBV15 and TRBJ1-3; the D is unclear. The V gene lost 1 base and the J gene lost 4 bases, with 11 bases spanning the gap. Germline loops: CDR1 LNHNV, CDR2 YYDKDF (reference sequence). The CDR3 loop spans 15 amino acids. CDR3 region: CATSRAWDEGNTIYF. CDR3 coding DNA: TGTGCCACCAGCAGAGCCTGGGATGAAGGAAACACCATATATTTT.

The table lists this clonotype with many counts. This chain links TRBV18 with TRBJ2-5, with D possibly TRBD2 on 5 matching bases. This CDR3 is built from 13 residues. Trimming stripped 4 bases from V and 1 base from J, with 7 bases between. Germline CDR1 reads KGHSH; CDR2 reads LQKENI. CDR3 amino acids: CASSRGSQETQYF. CDR3 bases: TGTGCCAGCTCACGTGGGAGCCAAGAGACCCAGTACTTC.

The chain couples TRBV28 to TRBJ2-4; 8 bases align to TRBD1. CDR3 length: 14 amino acids. Trimming cost V 10 bases and J 7 bases; bases outside gene matches: 12. From germline, CDR1 is MDHEN and CDR2 SYDVKM. The CDR3 is CANSTTGVGNIQYF. The CDR3 DNA reads as TGTGCCAACAGCACGACAGGGGTGGGGAACATTCAGTACTTC. Filled out from reference TRBV28 and TRBJ2-4, the complete variable domain reads DVKVTQSSRYLVKRTGEKVFLECVQDMDHENMFWYRQDPGLGLRLIYFSYDVKMKEKGDIPEGYSVSREKKERFSLILESASTNQTSMYLCANSTTGVGNIQYFGAGTRLSVL.

The gene calls are TRBV29-1 and TRBJ2-1, with TRBD1 matching 8 bases. Per germline, CDR1 SQVTM and CDR2 ANQGSEA. V trimming: 2 bases; J trimming: 3 bases; junction bases outside the gene matches: 3. The CDR3 covers 14 residues. The CDR3 bases are TGCAGCGTTGAATCGACAGGGGACTACAATGAGCAGTTCTTC. Translated: CSVESTGDYNEQFF.

Many counts were recorded for this clonotype. The CDR3 nucleotides read TGTGCCAGCAGCTTGGAGCGTGGCTACGAGCAGTACTTC. Its translation: CASSLERGYEQYF. J is TRBJ2-7 and V is TRBV5-5; D unresolved. The V end lost 0 bases, the J end lost 3 bases, and 7 bases lay between the germline ends. CDR3 length: 13 residues. Germline-derived CDR1 and CDR2 are SGHKS and YYEKEE (reference sequence).

This clonotype has only a few counts. The J gene is TRBJ2-2, the V gene TRBV6-5; 8 bases are shared with TRBD2. Trimming cost V 2 bases and J 7 bases; bases outside gene matches: 6. There are 15 residues in the CDR3. The germline gives CDR1 MNHEY, CDR2 SVGAGI. This chain's CDR3 is CASSYEGAGDGELFF. The DNA for the CDR3 is TGTGCCAGCAGTTACGAGGGAGCGGGAGACGGGGAGCTGTTTTTT.

This clonotype was seen only a few times. The genes are TRBV7-2 and TRBJ2-5, with a possible D match to TRBD2 (6 bases). Between the trimmed V and J ends, which lost 1 base and 5 bases, there was a span of 17 bases. This CDR3 has 16 amino acids. Germline CDR1 reads SGHTA; CDR2 reads FQGNSA. CDR3 region: CASSLGGLGWRETQYF. CDR3 nucleotides: TGTGCCAGCAGCTTAGGGGGACTGGGCTGGCGGGAGACCCAGTACTTC.

This chain links TRBV9 with TRBJ2-7, with TRBD1 as a possible D gene (6 bases). Germline loops: CDR1 SGDLS, CDR2 YYNGEE. This CDR3 is built from 13 residues. The ends were cut back, 2 bases at V and 12 bases at J, with 18 bases in the middle. Written as DNA, the CDR3 is TGTGCCAGCAGCGTTAAGGGGGACCCCCTCCTGTACTTC. Its translation is CASSVKGDPLLYF.

This clonotype was detected many times. V gene TRBV7-2 combines with J gene TRBJ1-1, with D tentatively TRBD1 (5 bases). The CDR3 has 15 residues. Germline V gene data show CDR1 as SGHTA and CDR2 as FQGNSA. V was shortened by 3 bases and J by 2 bases, with 13 bases between the two germline ends. The CDR3 spells CASSLEGRINTEAFF. The CDR3, as DNA: TGTGCCAGCAGCTTGGAGGGACGGATTAACACTGAAGCTTTCTTT.

This clonotype was recorded a few times. CDR3 protein: CASSLDVGRYADEQFF. CDR3 nucleotides: TGCGCCAGCAGCTTGGATGTCGGGAGATATGCAGATGAGCAGTTCTTC. The gene calls are TRBV5-1 and TRBJ2-1; possibly TRBD2 for D (6 bases). The germline V gene encodes CDR1 SGHRS and CDR2 YFSETQ. The CDR3 length is 16 residues. V lost 0 bases and J lost 8, with 18 bases in between.

This clonotype was seen repeatedly, ten times or more. V gene TRBV5-1 combines with J gene TRBJ2-5; 8 nucleotides align to TRBD2. Per germline, CDR1 SGHRS and CDR2 YFSETQ. This CDR3 is built from 15 residues. V lost 0 bases to trimming and J lost 3 bases; unmatched junction nucleotides: 4. For the CDR3, the DNA is TGCGCCAGCAGCTTGGACGGGAGGGGAGAAGAGACCCAGTACTTC. It encodes CASSLDGRGEETQYF.

The chain couples TRBV6-1 to TRBJ2-1; weak D call: TRBD2 (6 bases). Germline V CDR1 and CDR2: MNHNS, SASEGT. Trimming took off 8 bases at V and 7 bases at J, with 18 bases between the two ends. The CDR3 extends over 14 amino acids. CDR3 region: CASSWGEHGNEQFF. As DNA, the CDR3 is TGTGCCAGCTCCTGGGGGGAGCACGGGAATGAGCAGTTCTTC.

This clonotype was seen repeatedly, ten times or more. The rearrangement uses TRBV20-1 and TRBJ2-3, with TRBD2 identical over 15 bases. Germline V CDR1 and CDR2: DFQATT, SNEGSKA (reference sequence). The CDR3 spans 17 residues. With 6 bases clipped from V and 3 bases from J, the junction kept 10 bases outside the gene matches. CDR3 in DNA: TGCAGTGCCATTTCCCCCGGGACTAGCGGGAGGACAGATACGCAGTATTTT. Translation: CSAISPGTSGRTDTQYF.